The TCR beta chain described here comes from a study of CD8 T cells in ankylosing spondylitis. Study outcomes and limitations: Within matched ankylosing spondylitis synovial fluid, disease-linked clones were reportedly significantly enriched. Prior work had noted some motif variants in reactive arthritis blood and synovial fluid. In ankylosing spondylitis blood, a motif of roughly 8 highly homologous TCR beta variants appeared characteristic.

Preparation of TCR beta libraries was done by quantitative 5'-RACE with molecular barcodes. Each CDR3 protein is one row after TCRdb ran MiXCR on the 5' RACE reads. The repertoire has 200,000 to 300,000 distinct CDR3 sequences, around 9.2% of them found once; the top ten carry almost 7%. On this clonotype: Antigen unknown.

The receptor comes from a male donor with ankylosing spondylitis or in good health (not recorded which). Sequences were obtained from blood, either unsorted or a sorted T cell fraction (not recorded which).

CDR3 residues: CASSPRLGATEAFF. The CDR3 DNA is TGTGCCAGCAGCCCGCGGCTCGGGGCCACTGAAGCTTTCTTT. V gene TRBV7-8 combines with J gene TRBJ1-1, with a tentative D call TRBD1 (5 bases). The V gene lost 5 bases and the J gene lost 4 bases, with 14 bases spanning the gap. Germline CDR1 SGHVS, CDR2 FQNEAQ. This CDR3 has 14 residues. Filled out from reference TRBV7-8 and TRBJ1-1, the complete variable domain reads GAGVSQSPRYKVAKRGQDVALRCDPISGHVSLFWYQQALGQGPEFLTYFQNEAQLDKSGLPSDRFFAERPEGSVSTLKIQRTQQEDSAVYLCASSPRLGATEAFFGQGTRLTVV.